This section outlines one T cell receptor beta chain sequence together with its context. These data come from a study of blood T cell repertoires in COVID-19. Overall study: Spain, Italy and the United States supplied samples that represented acute and convalescent COVID-19. Nucleic acid was either cDNA or gDNA, and it came from T cells, B-cell-depleted T cells, or PBMCs.

Under the authors' procedure: The assay estimated nucleated cells by amplifying reference gene primers. Only in-frame clones appear in the TCRdb table, and some are missing; sequencing was by immunoSEQ multiplex PCR. The DNA was the basis for D and trimming; V, J and clone size are from that table. The data contain 130,000 or so clones, nearly 70% of them singletons. V was cut by 1 base and J by 1 base, with 17 bases left in between. The CDR3 is 17 residues long. Germline assignment: CDR1 SGHNT and CDR2 YYREEE (reference sequence). The clonotype comes from a woman in her 70s with acute or convalescent COVID-19. The V gene is TRBV5-4, the J gene TRBJ1-1; possible D gene TRBD1, 5 bases. Specimen: peripheral blood. CDR3 sequence: CASSLQGASRRNTEAFF. As DNA, the CDR3 is TGTGCCAGCAGCTTGCAAGGGGCCTCCCGAAGGAACACTGAAGCTTTCTTT.